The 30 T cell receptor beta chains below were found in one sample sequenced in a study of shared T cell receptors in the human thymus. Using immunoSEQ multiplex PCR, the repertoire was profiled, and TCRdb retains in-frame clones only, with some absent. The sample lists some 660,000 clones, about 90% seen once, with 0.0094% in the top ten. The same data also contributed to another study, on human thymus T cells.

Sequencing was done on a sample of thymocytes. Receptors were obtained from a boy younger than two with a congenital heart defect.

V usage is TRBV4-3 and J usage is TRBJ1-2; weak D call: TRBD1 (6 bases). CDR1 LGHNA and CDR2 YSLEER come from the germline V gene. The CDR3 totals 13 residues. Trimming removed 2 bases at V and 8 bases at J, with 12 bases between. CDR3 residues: CASSQNWDTGYTF. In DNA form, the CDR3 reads TGCGCCAGCAGCCAAAACTGGGACACCGGCTACACCTTC.

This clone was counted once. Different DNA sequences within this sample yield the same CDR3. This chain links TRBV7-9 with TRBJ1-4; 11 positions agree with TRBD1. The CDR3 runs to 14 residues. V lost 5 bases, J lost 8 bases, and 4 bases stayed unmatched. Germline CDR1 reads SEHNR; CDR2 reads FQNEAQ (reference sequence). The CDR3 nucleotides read TGTGCCAGCAGCCGGGACAGGGGGGAGGAAAAACTGTTTTTT. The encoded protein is CASSRDRGEEKLFF.

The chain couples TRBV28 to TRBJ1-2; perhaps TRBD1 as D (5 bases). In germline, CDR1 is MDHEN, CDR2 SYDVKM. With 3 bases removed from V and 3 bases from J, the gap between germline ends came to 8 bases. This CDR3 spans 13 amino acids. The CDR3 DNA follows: TGTGCCAGCAGTTTTCAGGGTTACTATGGCTACACCTTC. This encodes CASSFQGYYGYTF.

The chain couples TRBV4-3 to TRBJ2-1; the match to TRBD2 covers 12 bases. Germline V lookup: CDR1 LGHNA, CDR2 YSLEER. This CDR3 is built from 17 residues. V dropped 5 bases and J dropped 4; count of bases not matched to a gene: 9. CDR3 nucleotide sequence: TGCGCCAGCAGCGGGCCGGGACTAGCGGGTGTGTACAATGAGCAGTTCTTC. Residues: CASSGPGLAGVYNEQFF.

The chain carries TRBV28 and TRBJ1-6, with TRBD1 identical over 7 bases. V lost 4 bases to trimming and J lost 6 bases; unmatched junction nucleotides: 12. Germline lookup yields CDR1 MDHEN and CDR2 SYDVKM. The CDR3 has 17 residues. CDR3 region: CASSSGTVDVSNSPLHF. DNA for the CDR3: TGTGCCAGCAGTTCCGGGACAGTGGATGTCAGTAATTCACCCCTCCACTTT.

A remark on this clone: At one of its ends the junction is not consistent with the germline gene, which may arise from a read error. CDR3 sequence reads: CATSGSGGPNNGQFF. The CDR3, as DNA: TGTGCCACCAGCGGAAGCGGGGGGCCCAACAATGGGCAGTTCTTC. The chain employs TRBV15 and TRBJ2-1; TRBD2 matches at 9 bases. Germline-derived CDR1 and CDR2 are LNHNV and YYDKDF (reference sequence). This CDR3 contains 15 residues.

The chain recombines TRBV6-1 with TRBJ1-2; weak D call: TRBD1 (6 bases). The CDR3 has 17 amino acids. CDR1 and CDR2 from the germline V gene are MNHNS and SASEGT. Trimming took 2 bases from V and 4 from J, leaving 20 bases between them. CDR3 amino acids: CASSEQNRVPSGYGYTF. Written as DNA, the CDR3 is TGTGCCAGCAGTGAACAAAACAGGGTACCCTCGGGCTATGGCTACACCTTC.

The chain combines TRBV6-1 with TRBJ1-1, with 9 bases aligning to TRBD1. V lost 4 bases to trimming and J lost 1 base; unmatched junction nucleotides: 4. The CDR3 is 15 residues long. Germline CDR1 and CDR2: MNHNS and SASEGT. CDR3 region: CASSGRDRENTEAFF. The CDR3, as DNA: TGTGCCAGCAGTGGCCGGGACAGGGAGAACACTGAAGCTTTCTTT.

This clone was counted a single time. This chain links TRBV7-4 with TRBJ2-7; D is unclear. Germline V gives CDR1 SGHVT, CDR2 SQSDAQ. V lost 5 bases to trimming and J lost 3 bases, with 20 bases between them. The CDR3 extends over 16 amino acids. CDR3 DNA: TGTGCCAGCAGCCACGGAGAAGTCACGTACCACTACGAGCAGTACTTC. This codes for CASSHGEVTYHYEQYF.

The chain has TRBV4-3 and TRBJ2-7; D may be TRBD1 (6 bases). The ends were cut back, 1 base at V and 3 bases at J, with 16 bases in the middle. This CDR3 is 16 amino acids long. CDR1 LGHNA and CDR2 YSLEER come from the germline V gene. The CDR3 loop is CASSQGLDSRCYEQYF. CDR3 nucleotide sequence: TGCGCCAGCAGCCAAGGTTTGGACAGCCGGTGCTACGAGCAGTACTTC.

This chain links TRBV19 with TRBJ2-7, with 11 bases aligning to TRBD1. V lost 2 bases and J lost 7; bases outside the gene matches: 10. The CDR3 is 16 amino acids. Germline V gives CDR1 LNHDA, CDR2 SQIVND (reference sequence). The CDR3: CASSIWGTGGIDEQYF. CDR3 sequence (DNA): TGTGCCAGTAGTATATGGGGGACAGGGGGGATTGATGAGCAGTACTTC.

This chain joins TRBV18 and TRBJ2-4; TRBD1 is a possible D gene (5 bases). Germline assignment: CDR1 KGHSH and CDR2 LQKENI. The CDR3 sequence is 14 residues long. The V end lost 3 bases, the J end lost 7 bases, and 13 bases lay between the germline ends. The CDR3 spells CASSPMKDKNIQYF. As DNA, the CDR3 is TGTGCCAGCTCACCCATGAAGGACAAGAACATTCAGTACTTC.

The CDR3 DNA is TGTGCCAGCAGTGAATATAGACAGGGAAGTGCGCCCCAGCATTTT. Translation: CASSEYRQGSAPQHF. The gene calls are TRBV25-1 and TRBJ1-5; 7 positions agree with TRBD1. CDR3 length: 15 amino acids. Germline CDR1 is MGHDK and CDR2 is SYGVNS. V trimming: 0 bases; J trimming: 9 bases; junction bases outside the gene matches: 8.

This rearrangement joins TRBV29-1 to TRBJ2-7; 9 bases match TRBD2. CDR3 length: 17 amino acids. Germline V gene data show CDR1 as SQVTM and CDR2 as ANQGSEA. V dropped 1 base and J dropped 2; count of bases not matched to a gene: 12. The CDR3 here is CSVEGASGTRTPYEQYF. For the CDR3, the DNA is TGCAGCGTTGAAGGGGCTAGCGGGACACGTACCCCCTACGAGCAGTACTTC.

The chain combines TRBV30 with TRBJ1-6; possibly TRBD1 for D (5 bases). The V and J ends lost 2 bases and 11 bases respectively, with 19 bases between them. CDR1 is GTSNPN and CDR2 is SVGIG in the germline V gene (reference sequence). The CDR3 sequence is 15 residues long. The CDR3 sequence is CAWSLGRRTIPPLHF. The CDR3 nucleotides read TGTGCCTGGAGTTTGGGGCGACGGACTATTCCACCCCTCCACTTT.

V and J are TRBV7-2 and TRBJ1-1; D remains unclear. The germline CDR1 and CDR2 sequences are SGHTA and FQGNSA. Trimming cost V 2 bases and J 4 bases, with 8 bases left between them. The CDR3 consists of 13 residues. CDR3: CASSLRRGTEAFF. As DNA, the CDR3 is TGTGCCAGCAGCTTAAGACGGGGCACTGAAGCTTTCTTT.

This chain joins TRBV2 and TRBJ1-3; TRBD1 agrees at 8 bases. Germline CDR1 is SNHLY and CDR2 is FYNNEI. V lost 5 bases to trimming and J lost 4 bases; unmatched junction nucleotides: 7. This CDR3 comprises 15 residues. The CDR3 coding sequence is TGTGCCAGCAGTCTGGACAGGGCGCCCGGAAACACCATATATTTT. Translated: CASSLDRAPGNTIYF.

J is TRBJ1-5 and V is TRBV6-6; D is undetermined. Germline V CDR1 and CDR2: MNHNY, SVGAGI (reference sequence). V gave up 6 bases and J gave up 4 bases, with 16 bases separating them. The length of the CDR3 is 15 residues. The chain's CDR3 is CASSPREGANQPQHF. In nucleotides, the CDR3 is TGTGCCAGCAGCCCCCGAGAGGGAGCGAATCAGCCCCAGCATTTT.

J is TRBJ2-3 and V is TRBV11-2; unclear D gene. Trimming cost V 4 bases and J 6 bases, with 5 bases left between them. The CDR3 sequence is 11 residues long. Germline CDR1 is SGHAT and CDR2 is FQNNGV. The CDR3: CASSSRDTQYF. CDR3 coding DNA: TGTGCCAGCAGCTCCCGGGATACGCAGTATTTT.

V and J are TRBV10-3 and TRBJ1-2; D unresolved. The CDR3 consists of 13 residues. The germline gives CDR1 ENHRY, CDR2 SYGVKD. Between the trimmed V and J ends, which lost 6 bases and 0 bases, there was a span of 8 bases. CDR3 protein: CAIRAVANYGYTF. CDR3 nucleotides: TGTGCCATCAGGGCCGTTGCTAACTATGGCTACACCTTC.

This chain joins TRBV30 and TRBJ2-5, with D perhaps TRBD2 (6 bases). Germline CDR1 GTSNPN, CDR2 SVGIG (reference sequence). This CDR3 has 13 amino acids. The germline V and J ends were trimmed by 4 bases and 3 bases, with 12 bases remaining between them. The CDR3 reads CAWIPREEETQYF. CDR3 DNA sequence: TGTGCCTGGATTCCCAGGGAGGAAGAGACCCAGTACTTC. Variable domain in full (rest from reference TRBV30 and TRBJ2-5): SQTIHQWPATLVQPVGSPLSLECTVEGTSNPNLYWYRQAAGRGLQLLFYSVGIGQISSEVPQNLSASRPQDRQFILSSKKLLLSDSGFYLCAWIPREEETQYFGPGTRLLVL.

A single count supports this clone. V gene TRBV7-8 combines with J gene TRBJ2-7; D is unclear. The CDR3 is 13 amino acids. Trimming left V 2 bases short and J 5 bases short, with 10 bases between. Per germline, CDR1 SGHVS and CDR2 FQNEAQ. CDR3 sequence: CASSLTVGHEQYF. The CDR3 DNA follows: TGTGCCAGCAGCTTAACCGTGGGCCACGAGCAGTACTTC.

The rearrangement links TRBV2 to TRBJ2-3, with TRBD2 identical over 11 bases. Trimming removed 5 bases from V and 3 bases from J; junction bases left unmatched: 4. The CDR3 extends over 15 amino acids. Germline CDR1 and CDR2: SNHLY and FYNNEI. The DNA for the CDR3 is TGTGCCAGCAGTCAGACTAGCGGGGTTACAGATACGCAGTATTTT. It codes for CASSQTSGVTDTQYF.

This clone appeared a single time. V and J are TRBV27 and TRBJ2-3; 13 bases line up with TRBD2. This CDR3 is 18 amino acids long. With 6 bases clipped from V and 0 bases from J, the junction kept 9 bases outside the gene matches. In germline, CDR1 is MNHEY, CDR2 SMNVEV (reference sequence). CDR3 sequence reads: CASRPTGTSGTSTDTQYF. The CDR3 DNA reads TGTGCCAGCAGGCCGACCGGGACTAGCGGGACTAGCACAGATACGCAGTATTTT.

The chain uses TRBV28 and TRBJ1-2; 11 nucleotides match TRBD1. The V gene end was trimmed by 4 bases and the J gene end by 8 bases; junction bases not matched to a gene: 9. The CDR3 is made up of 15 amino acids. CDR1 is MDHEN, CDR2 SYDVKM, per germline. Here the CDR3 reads CASSSRDRGTGGYTF. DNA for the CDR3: TGTGCCAGCAGTTCCCGGGACAGGGGGACAGGGGGCTACACCTTC.

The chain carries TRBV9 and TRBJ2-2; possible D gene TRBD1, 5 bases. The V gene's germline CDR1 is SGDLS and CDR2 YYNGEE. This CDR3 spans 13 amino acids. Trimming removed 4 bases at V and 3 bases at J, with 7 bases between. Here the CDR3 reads CASSIRDTGELFF. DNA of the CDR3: TGTGCCAGCAGCATCAGGGACACCGGGGAGCTGTTTTTT.

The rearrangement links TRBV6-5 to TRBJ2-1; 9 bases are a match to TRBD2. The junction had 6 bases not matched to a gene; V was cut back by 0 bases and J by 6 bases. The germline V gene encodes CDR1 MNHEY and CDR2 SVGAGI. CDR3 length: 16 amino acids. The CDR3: CASSYSESGGFNEQFF. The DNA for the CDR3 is TGTGCCAGCAGTTACTCGGAGAGCGGGGGGTTCAATGAGCAGTTCTTC.

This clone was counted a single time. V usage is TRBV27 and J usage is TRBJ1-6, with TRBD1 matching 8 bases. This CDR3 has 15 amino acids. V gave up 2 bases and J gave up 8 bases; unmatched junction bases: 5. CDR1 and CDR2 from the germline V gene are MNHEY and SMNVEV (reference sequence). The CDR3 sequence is CASSLLRGRHSPLHF. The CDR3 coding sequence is TGTGCCAGCAGTTTACTCAGGGGGCGGCATTCACCCCTCCACTTT.

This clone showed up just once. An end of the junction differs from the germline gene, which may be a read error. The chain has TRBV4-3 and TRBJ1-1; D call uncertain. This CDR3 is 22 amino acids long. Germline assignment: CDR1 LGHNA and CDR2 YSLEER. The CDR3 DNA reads TGCGCCAACAGCCAAGAAGGTCACCGCAGGAACCAGACCAATTACCGGAACACTGAAGCTTTCTTT. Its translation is CANSQEGHRRNQTNYRNTEAFF.

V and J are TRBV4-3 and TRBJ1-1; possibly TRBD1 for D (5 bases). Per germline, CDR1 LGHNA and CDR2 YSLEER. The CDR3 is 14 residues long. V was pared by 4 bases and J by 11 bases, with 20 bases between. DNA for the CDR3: TGCGCCAGCAGCCGGCGGCCGGCGGGAGGGACGGCTTTCTTT. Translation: CASSRRPAGGTAFF.